Reported below is one TCR beta chain. Repertoires were generated with immunoSEQ multiplex PCR, while TCRdb's copy carries only in-frame clones and drops some. Among 100,000 or so clones listed, about three quarters were seen once. The sample belongs to a study of blood T cell repertoires in COVID-19. Study-level background: The United States, Italy and Spain were the sources of the acute and convalescent COVID-19 samples.

V lost 3 bases and J 0 bases, leaving 15 bases between the germline ends. There are 17 residues in the CDR3. Germline V gives CDR1 ENHRY, CDR2 SYGVKD. The sample consisted of peripheral blood. This TCR came from a woman in her 70s with acute or convalescent COVID-19. The chain combines TRBV10-3 with TRBJ1-3, with a weak D call TRBD1 (5 bases). CDR3 sequence: CAISDPIDRSSGNTIYF. In DNA form, the CDR3 reads TGTGCCATCAGTGACCCTATCGACAGAAGCTCTGGAAACACCATATATTTT.